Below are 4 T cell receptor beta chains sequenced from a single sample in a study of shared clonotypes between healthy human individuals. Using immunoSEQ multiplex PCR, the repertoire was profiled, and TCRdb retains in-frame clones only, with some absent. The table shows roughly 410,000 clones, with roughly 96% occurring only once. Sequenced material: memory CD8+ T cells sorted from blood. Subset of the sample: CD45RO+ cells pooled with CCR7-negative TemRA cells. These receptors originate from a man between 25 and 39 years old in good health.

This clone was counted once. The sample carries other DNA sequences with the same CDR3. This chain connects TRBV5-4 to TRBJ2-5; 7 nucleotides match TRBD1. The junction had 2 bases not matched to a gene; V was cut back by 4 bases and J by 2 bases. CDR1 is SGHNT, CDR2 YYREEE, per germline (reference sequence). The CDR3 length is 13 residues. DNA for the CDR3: TGTGCCAGCAGCCTGGGACAGCAAGAGACCCAGTACTTC. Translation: CASSLGQQETQYF.

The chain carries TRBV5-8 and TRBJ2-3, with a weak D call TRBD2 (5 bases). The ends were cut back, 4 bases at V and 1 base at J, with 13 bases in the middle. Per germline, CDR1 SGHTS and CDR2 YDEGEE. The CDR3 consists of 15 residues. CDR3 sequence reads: CASSGGSRGTDTQYF. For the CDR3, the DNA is TGTGCCAGCAGCGGAGGATCTAGGGGCACAGATACGCAGTATTTT. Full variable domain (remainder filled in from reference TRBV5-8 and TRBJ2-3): EAGVTQSPTHLIKTRGQQATLRCSPISGHTSVYWYQQALGLGLQFLLWYDEGEERNRGNFPPRFSGRQFPNYSSELNVNALELEDSALYLCASSGGSRGTDTQYFGPGTRLTVL.

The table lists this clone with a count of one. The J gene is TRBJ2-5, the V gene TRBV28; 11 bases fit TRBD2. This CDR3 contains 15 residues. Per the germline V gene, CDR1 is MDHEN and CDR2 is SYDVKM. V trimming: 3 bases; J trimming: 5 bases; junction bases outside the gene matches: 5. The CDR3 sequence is CASSLLAGGRETQYF. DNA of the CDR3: TGTGCCAGCAGTTTGTTAGCGGGGGGGCGGGAGACCCAGTACTTC.

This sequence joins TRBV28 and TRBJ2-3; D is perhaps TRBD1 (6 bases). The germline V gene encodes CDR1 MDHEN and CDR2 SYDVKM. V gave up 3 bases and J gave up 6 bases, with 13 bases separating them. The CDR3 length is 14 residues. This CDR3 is CASSLARGKDTQYF. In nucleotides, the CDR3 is TGTGCCAGCAGTTTGGCCAGGGGAAAGGATACGCAGTATTTT. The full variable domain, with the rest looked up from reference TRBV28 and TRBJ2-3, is DVKVTQSSRYLVKRTGEKVFLECVQDMDHENMFWYRQDPGLGLRLIYFSYDVKMKEKGDIPEGYSVSREKKERFSLILESASTNQTSMYLCASSLARGKDTQYFGPGTRLTVL.